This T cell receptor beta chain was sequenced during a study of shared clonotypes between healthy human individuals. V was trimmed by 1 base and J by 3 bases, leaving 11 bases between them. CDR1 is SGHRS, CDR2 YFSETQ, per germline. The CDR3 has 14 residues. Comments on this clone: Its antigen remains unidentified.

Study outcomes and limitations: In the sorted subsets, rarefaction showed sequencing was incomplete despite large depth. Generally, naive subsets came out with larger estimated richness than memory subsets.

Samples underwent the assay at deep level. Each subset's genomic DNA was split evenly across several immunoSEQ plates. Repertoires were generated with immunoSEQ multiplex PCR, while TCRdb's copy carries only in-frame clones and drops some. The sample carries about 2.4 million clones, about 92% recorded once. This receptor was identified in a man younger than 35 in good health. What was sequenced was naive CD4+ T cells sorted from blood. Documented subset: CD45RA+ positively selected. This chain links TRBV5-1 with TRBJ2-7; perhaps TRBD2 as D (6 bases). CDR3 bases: TGCGCCAGCAGCTTGCGGGGGAAGTACTACGAGCAGTACTTC. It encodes CASSLRGKYYEQYF.